This T cell receptor (beta chain) was documented in a study of cytomegalovirus exposure and HLA in healthy donors. This CDR3 is 19 amino acids long. In the PCR, 60 Vbeta and 13 Jbeta primers were used. Assay: immunoSEQ multiplex PCR; the TCRdb copy retains only in-frame clones and omits some. The table records around 120,000 clones, over 60% of them present only once. The material sequenced was PBMCs. This chain links TRBV21-1 with TRBJ2-3; the D call TRBD2 from the table was never checked on the DNA. TRBV21-1 is marked as a pseudogene. The sequence was obtained from a woman aged 40 to 50 in good health and CMV-seropositive. The CDR3 coding sequence is TGTGCCAGCAGCAATCGAAGGCCCACGGACTCGGATAGCACAGATACGCAGTATTTT. This encodes CASSNRRPTDSDSTDTQYF.